A single sample gave rise to the 28 T cell receptor beta chains below, sequenced in a study of CD8 T cells in ankylosing spondylitis. TCRdb reanalysed the 5' RACE reads using MiXCR and keeps one entry per CDR3 protein. The sample consists of 40,000 or so distinct CDR3 sequences, less than 4% of them appearing once. The sequenced material came from blood, either unsorted or a sorted T cell fraction (not recorded which). The receptors stem from a male donor with ankylosing spondylitis or in good health (not recorded which).

This clonotype occurred many times. V is TRBV9 and J is TRBJ1-3, with D hard to call. Germline V gives CDR1 SGDLS, CDR2 YYNGEE. Trimming cost V 0 bases and J 0 bases, with 7 bases left between them. The CDR3 is made up of 15 amino acids. CDR3 coding DNA: TGTGCCAGCAGCGTAGCTCCAATCTCTGGAAACACCATATATTTT. Translated: CASSVAPISGNTIYF.

This clonotype was seen more than once but under ten times. This chain links TRBV11-3 with TRBJ2-7; 8 positions agree with TRBD2. This CDR3 spans 16 amino acids. V was pared by 6 bases and J by 1 base, with 11 bases of the junction left unmatched. CDR1 is SGHNT and CDR2 is YENEEA in the germline V gene. CDR3 coding DNA: TGTGCCAGCAGTTTCCCAAGCGGGAGATTATCCTACGAGCAGTACGTC. It yields the protein CASSFPSGRLSYEQYV.

This clonotype has ten or more counts. The genes are TRBV9 and TRBJ2-5; D is unresolved. The CDR3 has 13 residues. Germline V gives CDR1 SGDLS, CDR2 YYNGEE. The ends were cut back, 0 bases at V and 4 bases at J, with 7 bases in the middle. The CDR3 nucleotides read TGTGCCAGCAGCGTAGCCTCCCTAGAGACCCAGTACTTC. Translating it yields CASSVASLETQYF.

This clonotype occurred many times. The chain has TRBV9 and TRBJ1-2; TRBD1 might be the D (6 bases). The CDR3 runs 16 residues. The V end lost 3 bases, the J end lost 6 bases, and 21 bases lay between the germline ends. Germline V gene lookup returns CDR1 SGDLS and CDR2 YYNGEE. For the CDR3, the DNA is TGTGCCAGCAGCGCAGCCCCCGCGTCGGGGGCCAATGGCTACACCTTC. Its translation is CASSAAPASGANGYTF. Full variable domain (outside the CDR3, taken from reference TRBV9 and TRBJ1-2): DSGVTQTPKHLITATGQRVTLRCSPRSGDLSVYWYQQSLDQGLQFLIQYYNGEERAKGNILERFSAQQFPDLHSELNLSSLELGDSALYFCASSAAPASGANGYTFGSGTRLTVV.

This clonotype has a count of ten or more. The V call is TRBV9, the J call TRBJ1-2, with D hard to call. CDR1 is SGDLS, CDR2 YYNGEE, per germline. This CDR3 region has 13 residues. Trimming removed 0 bases at V and 0 bases at J, with 3 bases between. CDR3 DNA sequence: TGTGCCAGCAGCGTAGAAGCTAACTATGGCTACACCTTC. Its translation: CASSVEANYGYTF.

In this sample, this clonotype turned up many times. This chain uses TRBV9 with TRBJ2-3, with 12 nucleotides matching TRBD2. The CDR3 has 16 amino acids. The ends lost 4 bases at V and 0 bases at J; junction bases unmatched: 3. The germline CDR1 and CDR2 sequences are SGDLS and YYNGEE. CDR3 sequence (DNA): TGTGCCAGCAGCTCTAGCGGGGGGGTCAGCACAGATACGCAGTATTTT. Amino acid sequence: CASSSSGGVSTDTQYF.

In its sample, this clonotype is medium-sized. The V call is TRBV9, the J call TRBJ2-2; D unclear. V was cut by 4 bases and J by 0 bases, with 7 bases left in between. Germline-derived CDR1 and CDR2 are SGDLS and YYNGEE. This CDR3 is built from 14 residues. This CDR3 reads CASSPRTNTGELFF. The CDR3 DNA follows: TGTGCCAGCAGCCCTCGTACGAACACCGGGGAGCTGTTTTTT.

This clonotype showed up many times. This sequence joins TRBV9 and TRBJ2-1, with D perhaps TRBD2 (6 bases). There are 16 residues in the CDR3. Per germline, CDR1 SGDLS and CDR2 YYNGEE. V was cut by 0 bases and J by 4 bases, with 14 bases left in between. This CDR3 reads CASSVVRGMGYNEQFF. CDR3 nucleotides: TGTGCCAGCAGCGTAGTTCGGGGGATGGGATACAATGAGCAGTTCTTC.

This clonotype was counted ten times or more. This chain connects TRBV9 to TRBJ2-2; TRBD2 is a possible D gene (5 bases). Trimming took 0 bases from V and 6 from J, leaving 9 bases between them. Germline CDR1 and CDR2: SGDLS and YYNGEE. This CDR3 region has 14 residues. In DNA, the CDR3 is TGTGCCAGCAGCGTAGAAACAGCGGCCGGGGAGCTGTTTTTT. Amino acids: CASSVETAAGELFF.

This clonotype showed up many times. The chain combines TRBV9 with TRBJ1-3; 8 bases are shared with TRBD1. With V trimmed by 4 bases and J by 2 bases, 11 bases remained unmatched. The CDR3 contains 17 residues. Germline-derived CDR1 and CDR2 are SGDLS and YYNGEE. The CDR3 region is CASSSDRQGTAGNTIYF. In DNA, the CDR3 is TGTGCCAGCAGCTCAGACCGACAGGGGACGGCTGGAAACACCATATATTTT.

This clonotype came up many times. The J gene is TRBJ2-1, the V gene TRBV9; D ambiguous. Per germline, CDR1 SGDLS and CDR2 YYNGEE. V lost 0 bases to trimming and J lost 4 bases, with 5 bases between them. The CDR3 spans 13 residues. The CDR3 DNA is TGTGCCAGCAGCGTAGAAGGGTACAATGAGCAGTTCTTC. This codes for CASSVEGYNEQFF.

The V gene is TRBV9, the J gene TRBJ2-5, with TRBD2 as a possible D gene (6 bases). There are 15 residues in the CDR3. Germline CDR1 reads SGDLS; CDR2 reads YYNGEE. V lost 0 bases to trimming and J lost 2 bases, with 11 bases between them. CDR3 amino acids: CASSVASGTQETQYF. CDR3 DNA: TGTGCCAGCAGCGTAGCCTCGGGGACTCAAGAGACCCAGTACTTC.

This clonotype has a count of ten or more. The chain employs TRBV9 and TRBJ2-3, with D possibly being TRBD2 (5 bases). The CDR3 extends over 15 amino acids. Trimming shortened V by 0 bases and J by 1 base, and 9 bases separated the two germline ends. Germline V gene lookup returns CDR1 SGDLS and CDR2 YYNGEE. CDR3 sequence reads: CASSVVGVGTDTQYF. CDR3 nucleotide sequence: TGTGCCAGCAGCGTAGTGGGAGTGGGCACAGATACGCAGTATTTT.

This chain joins TRBV9 and TRBJ2-6, with TRBD1 matching over 7 bases. Unmatched junction bases numbered 9, after V lost 3 bases and J lost 0 bases. The CDR3 totals 18 residues. CDR1 is SGDLS and CDR2 is YYNGEE in the germline V gene. The CDR3 loop reads CASSERTGSASGANVLTF. In nucleotides, the CDR3 is TGTGCCAGCAGCGAACGGACAGGCTCCGCCTCTGGGGCCAACGTCCTGACTTTC.

The table lists this clonotype with many counts. This chain uses TRBV9 with TRBJ2-3; 7 bases match TRBD2. Germline CDR1 is SGDLS and CDR2 is YYNGEE. This CDR3 is built from 15 residues. Trimming at V came to 4 bases and at J to 2 bases, leaving 7 bases not matched to a gene. In DNA form, the CDR3 reads TGTGCCAGCAGCTCCAGGGACTACCACACAGATACGCAGTATTTT. This codes for CASSSRDYHTDTQYF.

This clonotype was counted at least ten times. The V gene is TRBV9, the J gene TRBJ2-3; 9 nucleotides align to TRBD2. The CDR3 runs to 16 residues. The V gene's germline CDR1 is SGDLS and CDR2 YYNGEE. After removal of 0 bases from V and 4 bases from J, the junction contained 6 bases not matched to a gene. The CDR3 loop reads CASSVGVAGAPDTQYF. The CDR3 DNA reads as TGTGCCAGCAGCGTAGGTGTAGCGGGAGCACCAGATACGCAGTATTTT.

This clonotype was counted at least ten times. The chain joins TRBV9 to TRBJ1-1; D is perhaps TRBD1 (6 bases). Trimming took off 2 bases at V and 1 base at J, with 21 bases between the two ends. Germline V gene lookup returns CDR1 SGDLS and CDR2 YYNGEE. The CDR3 runs 18 residues. The CDR3 loop is CASSVHPGVGPPNTEAFF. Written as DNA, the CDR3 is TGTGCCAGCAGCGTTCACCCAGGGGTCGGTCCACCGAACACTGAAGCTTTCTTT. Looking up the rest from reference TRBV9 and TRBJ1-1 gives the full variable domain: DSGVTQTPKHLITATGQRVTLRCSPRSGDLSVYWYQQSLDQGLQFLIQYYNGEERAKGNILERFSAQQFPDLHSELNLSSLELGDSALYFCASSVHPGVGPPNTEAFFGQGTRLTVV.

This clonotype showed up many times. V gene TRBV9 combines with J gene TRBJ2-6, with TRBD1 matching 8 bases. The germline CDR1 and CDR2 sequences are SGDLS and YYNGEE. The CDR3 extends over 19 amino acids. Trimming cost V 5 bases and J 0 bases; bases outside gene matches: 13. The CDR3 loop is CASSVLSGTGNSGANVLTF. The CDR3 nucleotides are TGTGCCAGCAGTGTATTGTCCGGGACAGGTAACTCTGGGGCCAACGTCCTGACTTTC.

The chain carries TRBV9 and TRBJ1-6; 8 bases are shared with TRBD1. The CDR3 has 16 residues. The germline CDR1 and CDR2 sequences are SGDLS and YYNGEE. V shed 4 bases, J shed 0 bases, and the junction held 3 bases outside the gene matches. Written as DNA, the CDR3 is TGTGCCAGCAGCCCAACAGGGGGCTCCTATAATTCACCCCTCCACTTT. Amino acid sequence: CASSPTGGSYNSPLHF. Filled out from reference TRBV9 and TRBJ1-6, the complete variable domain reads DSGVTQTPKHLITATGQRVTLRCSPRSGDLSVYWYQQSLDQGLQFLIQYYNGEERAKGNILERFSAQQFPDLHSELNLSSLELGDSALYFCASSPTGGSYNSPLHFGNGTRLTVT.

This clonotype has at least ten counts. CDR3 coding DNA: TGTGCCAGCAGCGCCACGGGACTAGCGGAACAGTACTTC. Protein: CASSATGLAEQYF. V is TRBV9 and J is TRBJ2-5, with 11 bases lining up with TRBD2. With V trimmed by 3 bases and J by 11 bases, 6 bases remained unmatched. This CDR3 is built from 13 residues. Germline CDR1 reads SGDLS; CDR2 reads YYNGEE.

There are many counts of this clonotype. The chain links TRBV9 to TRBJ2-1; D may be TRBD2 (6 bases). The ends were cut back, 8 bases at V and 6 bases at J, with 15 bases in the middle. The CDR3 totals 13 residues. Germline values: CDR1 SGDLS, CDR2 YYNGEE. CDR3 bases: TGTGCCAGTTCTACGGACTACTCCAATGAGCAGTTCTTC. It specifies CASSTDYSNEQFF.

This clonotype was observed many times. The chain carries TRBV9 and TRBJ2-1; 9 nucleotides agree with TRBD1. V dropped 4 bases and J dropped 6; count of bases not matched to a gene: 8. Germline CDR1 and CDR2: SGDLS and YYNGEE. The CDR3 has 15 amino acids. The DNA of the CDR3 is TGTGCCAGCAGCAATTCCGGGACAGGGATCAATGAGCAGTTCTTC. Its translation is CASSNSGTGINEQFF. Together with reference TRBV9 and TRBJ2-1, the CDR3 gives the full variable domain: DSGVTQTPKHLITATGQRVTLRCSPRSGDLSVYWYQQSLDQGLQFLIQYYNGEERAKGNILERFSAQQFPDLHSELNLSSLELGDSALYFCASSNSGTGINEQFFGPGTRLTVL.

Ten or more counts support this clonotype. CDR3 region: CASSEWTEVTDTQYF. The CDR3 nucleotides read TGTGCCAGCAGCGAGTGGACAGAAGTCACAGATACGCAGTATTTT. The rearrangement joins TRBV9 to TRBJ2-3, with TRBD1 as a possible D gene (6 bases). Between the trimmed V and J ends, which lost 3 bases and 2 bases, there was a span of 13 bases. This CDR3 is 15 amino acids long. Looked up from germline, CDR1 is SGDLS and CDR2 is YYNGEE.

This clonotype was found a few times. The V and J genes are TRBV9 and TRBJ2-6; D call uncertain. This CDR3 has 16 amino acids. Trimming took 2 bases from V and 6 from J, leaving 15 bases between them. Germline V lookup: CDR1 SGDLS, CDR2 YYNGEE. The CDR3 spells CASSVAGRLEANVLTF. CDR3 sequence (DNA): TGTGCCAGCAGCGTCGCCGGGCGCCTCGAGGCCAACGTCCTGACTTTC.

This clonotype was detected ten times or more. A read error may produce the germline difference seen at one junction end. The J gene is TRBJ2-3, the V gene TRBV9, with 9 nucleotides matching TRBD2. Germline V gene data show CDR1 as SGDLS and CDR2 as YYNGEE. The CDR3 runs to 15 residues. The CDR3 loop reads CASSQPGTSKDTQYF. CDR3 bases: TGTGCCAGCAGCCAACCCGGGACTAGCAAAGATACGCAGTATTTT.

The sample holds a few counts of this clonotype. This chain connects TRBV9 to TRBJ2-3; 8 bases fit TRBD1. Germline CDR1 is SGDLS and CDR2 is YYNGEE. This CDR3 is 13 amino acids long. J lost 4 bases, V lost 7 bases, and 5 bases had no gene match. CDR3 nucleotides: TGTGCCAGCGGGGTACAGGGGGCAGATACGCAGTATTTT. It codes for CASGVQGADTQYF.

This clonotype was found many times. The chain joins TRBV9 to TRBJ2-3, with TRBD2 matching 7 bases. Germline values: CDR1 SGDLS, CDR2 YYNGEE. The CDR3 covers 15 residues. V dropped 4 bases and J dropped 2; count of bases not matched to a gene: 7. This chain's CDR3 is CASSPRDYLTDTQYF. The DNA for the CDR3 is TGTGCCAGCAGCCCAAGGGACTACCTCACAGATACGCAGTATTTT.

This clonotype was found many times. The chain has TRBV9 and TRBJ2-1; possible D gene TRBD1, 6 bases. The CDR3 has 14 residues. The germline V and J ends were trimmed by 5 bases and 0 bases, with 9 bases remaining between them. Germline CDR1 reads SGDLS; CDR2 reads YYNGEE. This chain's CDR3 is CASSEDSSYNEQFF. DNA of the CDR3: TGTGCCAGCAGTGAGGACAGCTCCTACAATGAGCAGTTCTTC.